This T cell receptor (beta chain) was profiled in a study of post-analysis software for immune sequencing data (dated by TCRdb to the mid-2010s). Notes on the research overall: Recorded disease courses included relapsing-remitting, secondary progressive and progressive-relapsing multiple sclerosis, with some patients lacking subtype annotation. The patient repertoires were compared against roughly 12 previously published healthy control repertoires obtained from donors aged about 6 to 25 years. A subset of samples was prepared in parallel using single-end sample barcoding, then pooled and co-amplified after Illumina adapter ligation. The study at large found these results: The multiple sclerosis patient group was slightly younger than the control group. Normalized Chao1 diversity was significantly lower in multiple sclerosis patients than controls, suggesting substantial peripheral T-cell clonal expansion. When samples were clustered directly using the F measure, samples prepared in the same batch co-clustered strongly, which prompted a batch-effect correction. Significantly higher frequencies in patients than in controls were found for roughly 5 TRBV segments, including TRBV5-6, TRBV5-1 and TRBV20-1.

Regarding this clonotype: No cognate antigen has been identified for it. There are no base qualities to consult, and no much larger clone falls within one base.

TCR beta repertoires were profiled from peripheral blood of about a dozen young patients with multiple sclerosis to demonstrate the VDJtools post-analysis software. The multiple sclerosis patients were children and adolescents ranging in age from about 6 to 16 years. Libraries were built with PCR. The instrument given in TCRdb is Illumina HiSeq 2500. To reduce PCR and sequencing biases, unique molecular identifiers were built into the TCR beta cDNA libraries. Every 1 to 10 million input T cells yielded about 500,000 cDNA molecules, meaning each molecule approximated one T cell. The same protocol used for the earlier healthy control dataset was applied to prepare and sequence the patient libraries. Samples belonging to the same batch were prepared together, multiplexed and sequenced on a shared HiSeq lane. Under the source paper's analysis protocol: MIGEC handled the raw barcoded reads, throwing out single-read molecular identifier groups before consensus assembly and CDR3 extraction. VDJtools was used for post-analysis of the clonotype tables, with diversity normalized by down-sampling every dataset to the smallest sample size. To correct batch-related cross-sample contamination, repertoire overlap clustering matched CDR3 amino acid sequences but not nucleotide sequences. TCRdb passed the public sequencing reads through fastp at Q25 and MiXCR, retaining productive beta sequences. All rows with the same CDR3 protein become a single entry with the most common DNA and genes. These V and J calls derive from TCRdb rather than the authors' analysis. The sample profile shows approximately 660,000 distinct CDR3 sequences; approximately 59% of them were found once. The ten most abundant clones make up around 11% of the sample.

According to the germline V gene (reference sequence), CDR1 reads DFQATT and CDR2 reads SNEGSKA. Trimmed from V: 0 bases; trimmed from J: 2 bases; junction bases lacking a gene match: 9. The CDR3 starts with the cysteine, ends with the phenylalanine, and has 17 residues. Only the CDR3 portion is preserved as DNA: 51 bases, with reading frame beginning at the first base. The material sequenced was blood. The sequence derives from a girl aged 2 to 10 with multiple sclerosis. The chain links TRBV20-1 with TRBJ2-1, and TRBD2 aligns with 8 junction nucleotides. The CDR3 reads CSARDYFSAGAYNEQFF. The bases read TGCAGTGCTAGAGATTACTTCTCAGCGGGAGCCTACAATGAGCAGTTCTTC.